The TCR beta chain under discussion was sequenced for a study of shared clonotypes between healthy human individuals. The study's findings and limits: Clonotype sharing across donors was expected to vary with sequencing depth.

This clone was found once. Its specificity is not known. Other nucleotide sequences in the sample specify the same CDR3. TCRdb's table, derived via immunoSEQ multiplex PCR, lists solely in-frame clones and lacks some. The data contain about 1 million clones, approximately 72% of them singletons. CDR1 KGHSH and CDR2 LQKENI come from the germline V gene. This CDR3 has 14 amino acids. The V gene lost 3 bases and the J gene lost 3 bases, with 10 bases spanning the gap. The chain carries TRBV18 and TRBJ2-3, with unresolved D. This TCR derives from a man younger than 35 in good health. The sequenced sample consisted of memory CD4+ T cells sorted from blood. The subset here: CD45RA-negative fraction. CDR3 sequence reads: CASSPPGRTDTQYF. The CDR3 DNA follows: TGTGCCAGCTCACCCCCGGGTAGGACAGATACGCAGTATTTT.